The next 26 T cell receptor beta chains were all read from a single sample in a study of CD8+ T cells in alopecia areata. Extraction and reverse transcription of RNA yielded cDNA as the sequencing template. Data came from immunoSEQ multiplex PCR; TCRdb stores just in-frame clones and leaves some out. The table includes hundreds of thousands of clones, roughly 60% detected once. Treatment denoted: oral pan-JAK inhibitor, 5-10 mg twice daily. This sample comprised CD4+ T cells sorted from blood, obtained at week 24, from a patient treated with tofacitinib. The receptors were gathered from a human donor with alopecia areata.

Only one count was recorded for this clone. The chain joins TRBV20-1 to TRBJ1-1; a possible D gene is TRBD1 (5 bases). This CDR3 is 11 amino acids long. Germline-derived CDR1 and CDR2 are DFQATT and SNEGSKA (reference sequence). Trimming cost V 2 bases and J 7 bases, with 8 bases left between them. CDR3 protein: CSARRTLEAFF. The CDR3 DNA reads TGCAGTGCTAGAAGGACACTTGAAGCTTTCTTT.

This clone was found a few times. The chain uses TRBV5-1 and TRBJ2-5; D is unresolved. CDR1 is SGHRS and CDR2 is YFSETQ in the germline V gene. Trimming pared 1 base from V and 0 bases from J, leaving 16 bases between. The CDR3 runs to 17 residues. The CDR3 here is CASSLKTDRRYQETQYF. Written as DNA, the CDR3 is TGCGCCAGCAGCTTGAAGACGGACCGCCGGTACCAAGAGACCCAGTACTTC.

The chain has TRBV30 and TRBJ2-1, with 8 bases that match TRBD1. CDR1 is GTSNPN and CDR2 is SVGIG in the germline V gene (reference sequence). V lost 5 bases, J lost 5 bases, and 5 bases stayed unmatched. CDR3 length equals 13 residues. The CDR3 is CAWRGQEHNEQFF. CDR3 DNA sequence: TGTGCCTGGCGGGGACAGGAACACAATGAGCAGTTCTTC.

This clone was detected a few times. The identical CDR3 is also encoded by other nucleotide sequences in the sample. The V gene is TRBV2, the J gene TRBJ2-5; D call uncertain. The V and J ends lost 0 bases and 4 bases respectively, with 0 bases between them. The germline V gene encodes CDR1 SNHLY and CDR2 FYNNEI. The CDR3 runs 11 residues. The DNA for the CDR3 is TGTGCCAGCAGTGAAGCAGAGACCCAGTACTTC. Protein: CASSEAETQYF.

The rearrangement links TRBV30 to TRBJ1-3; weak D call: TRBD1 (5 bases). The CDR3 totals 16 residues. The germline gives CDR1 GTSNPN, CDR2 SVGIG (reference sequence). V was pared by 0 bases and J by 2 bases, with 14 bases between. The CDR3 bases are TGTGCCTGGAGTGTACGGGTCGGAGGGGCTGGAAACACCATATATTTT. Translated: CAWSVRVGGAGNTIYF.

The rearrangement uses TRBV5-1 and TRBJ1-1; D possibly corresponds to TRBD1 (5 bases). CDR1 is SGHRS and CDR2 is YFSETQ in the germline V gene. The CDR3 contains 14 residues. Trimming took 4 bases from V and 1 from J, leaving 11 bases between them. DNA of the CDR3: TGCGCCAGCAGCGTAGGGACGGCGAACACTGAAGCTTTCTTT. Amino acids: CASSVGTANTEAFF. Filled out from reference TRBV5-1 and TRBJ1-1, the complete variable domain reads KAGVTQTPRYLIKTRGQQVTLSCSPISGHRSVSWYQQTPGQGLQFLFEYFSETQRNKGNFPGRFSGRQFSNSRSEMNVSTLELGDSALYLCASSVGTANTEAFFGQGTRLTVV.

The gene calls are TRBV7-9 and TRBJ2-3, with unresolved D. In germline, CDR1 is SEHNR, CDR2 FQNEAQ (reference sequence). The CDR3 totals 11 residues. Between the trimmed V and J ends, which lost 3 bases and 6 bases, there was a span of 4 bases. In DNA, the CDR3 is TGTGCCAGCAGCTTCTCCGATACGCAGTATTTT. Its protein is CASSFSDTQYF.

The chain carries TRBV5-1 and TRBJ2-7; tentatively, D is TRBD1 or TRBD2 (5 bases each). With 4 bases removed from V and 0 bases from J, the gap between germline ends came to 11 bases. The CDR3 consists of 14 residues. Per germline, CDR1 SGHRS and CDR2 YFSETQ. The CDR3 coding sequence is TGCGCCAGCAGCCTGGGACGGATCTCCTACGAGCAGTACTTC. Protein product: CASSLGRISYEQYF.

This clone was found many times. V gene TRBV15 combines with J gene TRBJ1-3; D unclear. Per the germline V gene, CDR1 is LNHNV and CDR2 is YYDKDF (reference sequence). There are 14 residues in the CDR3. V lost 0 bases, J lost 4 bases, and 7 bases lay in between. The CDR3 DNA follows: TGTGCCACCAGCAGAGACCGGCAGGGAAACACCATATATTTT. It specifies CATSRDRQGNTIYF.

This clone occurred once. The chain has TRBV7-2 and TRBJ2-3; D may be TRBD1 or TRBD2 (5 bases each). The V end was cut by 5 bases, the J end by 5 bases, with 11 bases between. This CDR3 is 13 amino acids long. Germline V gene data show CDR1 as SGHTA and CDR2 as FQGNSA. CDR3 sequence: CASSQAGGDTQYF. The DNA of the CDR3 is TGTGCCAGCAGCCAAGCTGGGGGAGATACGCAGTATTTT.

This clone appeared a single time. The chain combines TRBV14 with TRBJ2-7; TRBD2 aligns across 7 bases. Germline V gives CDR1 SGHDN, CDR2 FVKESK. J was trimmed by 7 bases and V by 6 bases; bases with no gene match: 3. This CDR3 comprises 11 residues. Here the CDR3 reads CASSLGREQYF. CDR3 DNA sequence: TGTGCCAGCAGTCTCGGGAGGGAGCAGTACTTC. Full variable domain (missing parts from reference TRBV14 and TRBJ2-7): EAGVTQFPSHSVIEKGQTVTLRCDPISGHDNLYWYRRVMGKEIKFLLHFVKESKQDESGMPNNRFLAERTGGTYSTLKVQPAELEDSGVYFCASSLGREQYFGPGTRLTVT.

The CDR3 spells CASSFQAAGGYTF. CDR3 DNA sequence: TGTGCCAGCAGTTTCCAGGCGGCCGGGGGCTACACCTTC. The chain links TRBV27 to TRBJ1-2, with D hard to call. Germline assignment: CDR1 MNHEY and CDR2 SMNVEV (reference sequence). This CDR3 is 13 amino acids long. V was pared by 3 bases and J by 8 bases, with 13 bases between.

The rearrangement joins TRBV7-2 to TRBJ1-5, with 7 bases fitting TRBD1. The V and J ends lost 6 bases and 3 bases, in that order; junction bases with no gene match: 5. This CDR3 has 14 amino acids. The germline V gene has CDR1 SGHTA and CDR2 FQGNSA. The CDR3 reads CASRRGTANQPQHF. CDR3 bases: TGTGCCAGCAGGAGGGGGACAGCCAATCAGCCCCAGCATTTT.

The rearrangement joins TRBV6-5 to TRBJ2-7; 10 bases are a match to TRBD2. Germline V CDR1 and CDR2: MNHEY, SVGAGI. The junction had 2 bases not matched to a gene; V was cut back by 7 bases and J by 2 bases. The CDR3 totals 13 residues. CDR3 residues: CASNLAGAYEQYF. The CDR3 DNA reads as TGTGCCAGCAACCTAGCGGGGGCCTACGAGCAGTACTTC.

CDR3 sequence reads: CASSQGGGNSPFYGYTF. The CDR3 coding sequence is TGCGCCAGCAGCCAAGGGGGGGGGAACAGCCCCTTCTATGGCTACACCTTC. The chain uses TRBV4-1 and TRBJ1-2; D is perhaps TRBD1 (5 bases). The V end was cut by 1 base, the J end by 4 bases, with 19 bases between. This CDR3 has 17 residues. Germline values: CDR1 MGHRA, CDR2 YSYEKL.

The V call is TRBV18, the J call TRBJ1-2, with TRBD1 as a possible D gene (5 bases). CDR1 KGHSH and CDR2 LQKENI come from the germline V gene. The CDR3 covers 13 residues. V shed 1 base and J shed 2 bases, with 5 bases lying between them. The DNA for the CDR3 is TGTGCCAGCTCACCACAGGGGAACTATGGCTACACCTTC. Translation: CASSPQGNYGYTF.

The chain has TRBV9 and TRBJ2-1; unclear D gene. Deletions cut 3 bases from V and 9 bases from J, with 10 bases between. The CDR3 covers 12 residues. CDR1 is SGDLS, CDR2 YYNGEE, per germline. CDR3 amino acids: CASSETLGEQFF. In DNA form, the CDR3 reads TGTGCCAGCAGCGAGACCCTGGGTGAGCAGTTCTTC. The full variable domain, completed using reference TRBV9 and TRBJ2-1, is DSGVTQTPKHLITATGQRVTLRCSPRSGDLSVYWYQQSLDQGLQFLIQYYNGEERAKGNILERFSAQQFPDLHSELNLSSLELGDSALYFCASSETLGEQFFGPGTRLTVL.

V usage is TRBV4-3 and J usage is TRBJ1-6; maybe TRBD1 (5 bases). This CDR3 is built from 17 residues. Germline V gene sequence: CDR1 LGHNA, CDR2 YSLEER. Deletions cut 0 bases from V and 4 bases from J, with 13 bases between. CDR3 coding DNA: TGCGCCAGCAGCCAAGATCTTGGGCAGGGTTATAATTCACCCCTCCACTTT. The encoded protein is CASSQDLGQGYNSPLHF.

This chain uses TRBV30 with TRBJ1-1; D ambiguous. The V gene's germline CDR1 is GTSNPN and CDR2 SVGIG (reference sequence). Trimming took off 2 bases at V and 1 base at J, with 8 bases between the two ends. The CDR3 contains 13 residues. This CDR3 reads CAWSRNGNTEAFF. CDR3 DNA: TGTGCCTGGAGTCGGAACGGGAACACTGAAGCTTTCTTT.

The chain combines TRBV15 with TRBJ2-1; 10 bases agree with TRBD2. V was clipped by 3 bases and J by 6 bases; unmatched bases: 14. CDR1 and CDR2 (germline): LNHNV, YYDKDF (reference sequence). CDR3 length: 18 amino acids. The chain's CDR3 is CATSRLKVGTSVSNEQFF. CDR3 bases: TGTGCCACCAGCAGGCTTAAGGTTGGGACTAGCGTGTCCAATGAGCAGTTCTTC.

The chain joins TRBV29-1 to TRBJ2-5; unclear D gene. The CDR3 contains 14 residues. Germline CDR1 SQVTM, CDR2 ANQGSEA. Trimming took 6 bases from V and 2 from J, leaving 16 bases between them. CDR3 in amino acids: CSVRVGPKQETQYF. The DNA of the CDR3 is TGCAGCGTCCGCGTTGGCCCCAAACAAGAGACCCAGTACTTC.

This CDR3 reads CSVENRGSNEKLFF. DNA of the CDR3: TGCAGCGTTGAAAACAGGGGTTCTAATGAAAAACTGTTTTTT. The chain links TRBV29-1 to TRBJ1-4; 7 positions agree with TRBD1. Germline assignment: CDR1 SQVTM and CDR2 ANQGSEA. The CDR3 is 14 amino acids. V was clipped by 2 bases and J by 3 bases; unmatched bases: 3.

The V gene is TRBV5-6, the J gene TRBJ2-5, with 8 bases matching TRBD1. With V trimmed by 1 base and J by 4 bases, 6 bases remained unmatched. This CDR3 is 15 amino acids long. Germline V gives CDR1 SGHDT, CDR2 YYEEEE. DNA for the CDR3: TGTGCCAGCAGCTTGCCCTCCACAGGGGGAGAGACCCAGTACTTC. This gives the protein CASSLPSTGGETQYF.

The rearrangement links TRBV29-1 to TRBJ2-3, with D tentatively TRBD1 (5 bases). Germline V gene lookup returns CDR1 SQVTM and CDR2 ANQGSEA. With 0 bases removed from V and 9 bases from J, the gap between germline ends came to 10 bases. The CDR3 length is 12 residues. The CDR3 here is CSVEDLPGTQYF. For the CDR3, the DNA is TGCAGCGTTGAAGATCTTCCAGGGACGCAGTATTTT.

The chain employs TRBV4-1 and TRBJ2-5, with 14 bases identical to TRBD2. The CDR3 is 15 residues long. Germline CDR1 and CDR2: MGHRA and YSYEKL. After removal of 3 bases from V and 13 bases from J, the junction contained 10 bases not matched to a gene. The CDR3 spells CASSHPGTSGGATYF. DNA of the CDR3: TGCGCCAGCAGCCACCCCGGGACTAGCGGGGGCGCAACGTACTTC.

This CDR3 is CASSLELNSPLHF. Here the CDR3 DNA reads TGTGCCAGCAGCTTGGAGCTTAATTCACCCCTCCACTTT. V usage is TRBV5-4 and J usage is TRBJ1-6; the D is unclear. Germline lookup yields CDR1 SGHNT and CDR2 YYREEE (reference sequence). V lost 0 bases to trimming and J lost 6 bases, with 4 bases between them. The CDR3 is 13 residues long.